These 8 T cell receptor beta chains were sequenced from one sample in a study of blood T cells in healthy people across ages. Alongside a J-beta primer mix, a sample-barcoded 5' primer served in a second PCR lasting roughly 7 to 11 cycles. One entry per CDR3 protein, called by TCRdb with MiXCR from the 5' RACE reads. The data contain roughly 790,000 distinct CDR3 sequences, around 46% of them singletons. Sequencing was performed on blood. Receptor source: a woman aged 55-70 years in good health.

The CDR3 loop is CASSESQRAALEQYF. The CDR3 DNA sequence: TGCGCCAGCAGTGAGTCGCAGCGGGCCGCCCTCGAGCAGTACTTC. This chain uses TRBV10-2 with TRBJ2-5; a possible D gene is TRBD2 (6 bases). The J call may not be correct, given that the DNA end is closer to TRBJ2-7. CDR1 and CDR2 (germline): WSHSY, SAAADI. The CDR3 length is 15 residues.

A few counts support this clonotype. The chain is built from TRBV11-1 and TRBJ2-3, with D uncertain. Germline loops: CDR1 SGHAT, CDR2 FQDESV (reference sequence). This CDR3 contains 12 residues. V lost 6 bases and J 4 bases, leaving 8 bases between the germline ends. The CDR3: CASRNSADTQYF. The CDR3 DNA follows: TGTGCCAGCAGGAACTCAGCAGATACGCAGTATTTT.

The CDR3 sequence is CSARVDSIQGYTF. In DNA, the CDR3 is TGCAGTGCTAGAGTCGACAGTATACAAGGCTACACCTTC. This chain links TRBV20-1 with TRBJ1-2; a possible D gene is TRBD1 (5 bases). Germline V gene lookup returns CDR1 DFQATT and CDR2 SNEGSKA (reference sequence). V lost 1 base, J lost 8 bases, and 14 bases lay in between. The CDR3 contains 13 residues.

The chain recombines TRBV7-2 with TRBJ2-4; no firm D call. Gene TRBJ2-7 matches the end of the DNA better, so the J call may be wrong. CDR1 SGHTA and CDR2 FQGNSA come from the germline V gene. CDR3 length: 13 residues. In DNA, the CDR3 is TGTGCCAGCAGCTTGTTAGGGAACTACGAGCAGTACTTC. Its translation is CASSLLGNYEQYF.

This clonotype was picked up a small number of times. This sequence joins TRBV3-1 and TRBJ2-1; TRBD2 matches at 14 bases. CDR1 LGHDT and CDR2 YNNKEL come from the germline V gene (reference sequence). J gave up 9 bases and V 4 bases, and 5 bases lay outside the gene matches. The CDR3 extends over 15 amino acids. In DNA, the CDR3 is TGTGCCAGCAGCCCGACTAGCGGGGGGGCGAGTGAGCAGTTCTTC. Translated: CASSPTSGGASEQFF.

V is TRBV9 and J is TRBJ2-5; 7 bases align to TRBD2. V dropped 6 bases and J dropped 11; count of bases not matched to a gene: 16. CDR1 SGDLS and CDR2 YYNGEE come from the germline V gene. The CDR3 covers 14 residues. The CDR3 region has the DNA TGTGCCAGCACCTCCGGGACTACCATCCATGAGCAGTACTTC. It specifies CASTSGTTIHEQYF.

This clonotype was observed a handful of times. The V call is TRBV5-1, the J call TRBJ1-1; D call uncertain. V was cut by 3 bases and J by 0 bases, with 12 bases left in between. CDR1 is SGHRS and CDR2 is YFSETQ in the germline V gene. The CDR3 spans 15 residues. CDR3 in amino acids: CASSSNSVMNTEAFF. CDR3 DNA: TGCGCCAGCAGCTCTAACTCCGTTATGAACACTGAAGCTTTCTTT.

The V and J genes are TRBV20-1 and TRBJ2-1; possible D gene TRBD1, 5 bases. V was clipped by 3 bases and J by 4 bases, with 10 bases between them. Germline V gene lookup returns CDR1 DFQATT and CDR2 SNEGSKA (reference sequence). The CDR3 length is 13 residues. CDR3 in DNA: TGCAGTGCTAGTTTGGGGCAATACAATGAGCAGTTCTTC. This sequence encodes CSASLGQYNEQFF.